This TCR beta chain emerged from a study of blood T cell repertoires in COVID-19. Study at large: The United States, Italy and Spain provided the acute and convalescent COVID-19 samples. PBMCs, B-cell-depleted T cells, or T cells provided the cDNA or gDNA that made up the material.

Trimming left V 6 bases short and J 3 bases short, with 15 bases between. The CDR3 has 15 amino acids. Per the germline V gene, CDR1 is MNHEY and CDR2 is SVGAGI. Authors' analysis steps: Estimated nucleated cell counts came from reference gene primer amplification. Method: immunoSEQ multiplex PCR; TCRdb's copy keeps in-frame clones and lacks some. That table gives V, J and clone size, and the DNA gave D and trimming. The sample holds fewer than 120,000 clones, around 90% seen once. The sequenced sample was peripheral blood. This clonotype originated in a human donor in a cohort sampled during active COVID-19. The chain links TRBV6-5 to TRBJ1-5; possibly TRBD1 for D (6 bases). The CDR3 sequence is CASRDMTGYNQPQHF. As DNA, the CDR3 is TGTGCCAGCAGGGATATGACAGGCTACAATCAGCCCCAGCATTTT.